These T cell receptor beta chains were read from a single sample in a study of beta chain features in type 1 diabetes. Produced via immunoSEQ multiplex PCR; TCRdb's table is partial and in-frame only. The sample has 630,000 or so clones, more than 13% seen once. The sample was naive CD4+ T cells from blood. The receptors were gathered from a man aged 18 to 29 with type 1 diabetes. CDR3s include the opening cysteine and the closing phenylalanine or tryptophan. The D gene is left open where the match is weak. Expanded clones are given a class, and other clones once, few, many or no size at all.

abundance	j_gene	d_gene	v_gene	CDR3nt	CDR3aa
few	TRBJ1-2	.	TRBV13	TGTGCCAGCAGAACTGAGGGGGTTAACTATGGCTACACCTTC	CASRTEGVNYGYTF
.	TRBJ1-2	.	TRBV19	TGTGCCAGTAGTAGAAGGGGCCAGGGTCTCTATGGCTACACCTTC	CASSRRGQGLYGYTF
few	TRBJ2-3	.	TRBV28	TGTGCCAGCAGTGGCCGAGCGATGGTAGATACGCAGTATTTT	CASSGRAMVDTQYF
few	TRBJ2-4	TRBD1	TRBV19	TGTGCCAGTAGTACGATTTCTTGGGACAGACTAGCCAAAAACATTCAGTACTTC	CASSTISWDRLAKNIQYF
.	TRBJ2-5	.	TRBV5-1	TGCGCCAGCAGCGGTCGGACCGGAGAGACCCAGTACTTC	CASSGRTGETQYF
.	TRBJ1-6	.	TRBV30	TGTGCCTGGACCCCAAGGGGGGCCCATAATTCACCCCTCCACTTT	CAWTPRGAHNSPLHF
.	TRBJ1-5	.	TRBV5-1	TGCGCCAGCAGCTTATTGCCCAGCAATCAGCCCCAGCATTTT	CASSLLPSNQPQHF
few	TRBJ1-1	.	TRBV4-1	TGCGCCAGCAGTCACGTGGGGGGTGACACTGAAGCTTTCTTT	CASSHVGGDTEAFF
.	TRBJ2-3	.	TRBV7-2	TGTGCCAGCAGCGCGTCTAGCGGCACAGATACGCAGTATTTT	CASSASSGTDTQYF
.	TRBJ1-2	TRBD1	TRBV9	TGTGCCAGCAGCGTAGACGGGACAGGTAATCTCGTTACTCGTGGCTACACCTTC	CASSVDGTGNLVTRGYTF
few	TRBJ2-3	.	TRBV7-2	TGTGCCAGCAGTAGACCATGGGATACGCAGTATTTT	CASSRPWDTQYF
.	TRBJ2-2	.	TRBV2	TGTGCCAGCAGACTGGACAGACCCACCGGGGAGCTGTTTTTT	CASRLDRPTGELFF
.	TRBJ2-3	TRBD2	TRBV25-1	TGTGCCAGCAGGAGAAGCGGGATTATCACAGATACGCAGTATTTT	CASRRSGIITDTQYF
few	TRBJ2-5	.	TRBV18	TGTGCCAGCTCACCACAGGGGGTCCAAGAGACCCAGTACTTC	CASSPQGVQETQYF
.	TRBJ1-5	TRBD1	TRBV9	TGTGCCAGCACCCCGACGGGACAGAGCAATCAGCCCCAGCATTTT	CASTPTGQSNQPQHF
.	TRBJ2-5	.	TRBV7-9	TGTGCCAGCAGCTTAGTGCGGCAAAAGACCCAGTACTTC	CASSLVRQKTQYF
.	TRBJ2-1	TRBD1	TRBV15	TGTGCCACCAGCAGAGATCGTGGACAGGGGGCAGGAGAGCAGTTCTTC	CATSRDRGQGAGEQFF
.	TRBJ1-5	.	TRBV15	TGTGCCACCAGCAGAGCAGGGCCGGGTCAGCCCCAGCATTTT	CATSRAGPGQPQHF
.	TRBJ2-5	.	TRBV7-9	TGTGCCAGCAGCCCCAAGCAAGGGGAAGAGACCCAGTACTTC	CASSPKQGEETQYF
.	TRBJ1-2	.	TRBV11-1	TGTGCCAGCAGCTTATTGGCAGGGGCCCGAAGCAACTATGGCTACACCTTC	CASSLLAGARSNYGYTF
.	TRBJ2-1	.	TRBV29-1	TGCAGCGTTGAGAGTTTAGTCTCATTTAATGAGCAGTTCTTC	CSVESLVSFNEQFF
few	TRBJ1-2	TRBD1	TRBV4-3	TGCGCCAGCAGCCCTTTAATAGACAGGGAGAACTTCTACACCTTC	CASSPLIDRENFYTF
few	TRBJ1-1	.	TRBV4-3	TGCGCCAGCAGCCAAGGCGGGGGTGCGAACACTGAAGCTTTCTTT	CASSQGGGANTEAFF
few	TRBJ2-1	TRBD2	TRBV6-5	TGTGCCAGCAGACTAGCGGGAGACAATGAGCAGTTCTTC	CASRLAGDNEQFF
once	TRBJ1-2	.	TRBV6-5	TGTGCCAGCAGTTACTCAGTAGGGTATGGCTACACCTTC	CASSYSVGYGYTF
.	TRBJ2-3	.	TRBV4-1	TGCGCCAGCAGTATTAGTGTAGATACGCAGTATTTT	CASSISVDTQYF
.	TRBJ2-5	.	TRBV9	TGTGCCAGCAGCGTAGTCGGGGGGCGCGGGGAGACCCAGTACTTC	CASSVVGGRGETQYF
few	TRBJ2-7	.	TRBV7-2	TGTGCCAGCAGCCGCCCGGGACGGCGGTCCTACGAGCAGTACTTC	CASSRPGRRSYEQYF
.	TRBJ2-3	TRBD2	TRBV7-6	TGTGCCAGCAGCACGCGACTAGCGGGGGTAACAGATACGCAGTATTTT	CASSTRLAGVTDTQYF
few	TRBJ2-7	.	TRBV5-1	TGCGCCAGCAGCTCTTCAGGGGAAGAGCAGTACTTC	CASSSSGEEQYF
.	TRBJ1-1	.	TRBV14	TGTGCCAGCAGCCGTACGGTGAACACTGAAGCTTTCTTT	CASSRTVNTEAFF
few	TRBJ2-7	.	TRBV21-1	TGTGCCAACGTTAGAGGAATGGAGCAGTACTTC	CANVRGMEQYF
.	TRBJ2-5	TRBD1	TRBV11-2	TGTGCCAGCAGCCACCCCTGGACAGGGGTGGAGACCCAGTACTTC	CASSHPWTGVETQYF
.	TRBJ2-7	.	TRBV4-1	TGCGCCAGCAGCCAAGATAGTCAGATTTTCTACGAGCAGTACTTC	CASSQDSQIFYEQYF
.	TRBJ1-1	.	TRBV2	TGTGCCAGCCCCCATTCAGGGTCGAGCACTGAAGCTTTCTTT	CASPHSGSSTEAFF
.	TRBJ2-6	TRBD1	TRBV4-3	TGCGCCAGCAGCCCGGACAGGGCTCGGCTATCCTTTTCTGGGGCCAACGTCCTGACTTTC	CASSPDRARLSFSGANVLTF
.	TRBJ2-7	.	TRBV5-1	TGCGCCAGCAGCTTGCTGGAGAAAGCGGATTCCGAGCAGTACTTC	CASSLLEKADSEQYF
.	TRBJ1-5	.	TRBV7-2	TGTGCCAGCAACCGAAATAGCAATCAGCCCCAGCATTTT	CASNRNSNQPQHF
.	TRBJ1-2	.	TRBV6-6	TGTGCCAGCATCGGGAGTACTCAAACCTCTGGCTACACCTTC	CASIGSTQTSGYTF
.	TRBJ1-2	.	TRBV19	TGTGCCACAACCGGGGGTTATGGCTACACCTTC	CATTGGYGYTF